This is a list of T cell receptor beta chains from one sample in a study of CD8+CD57+ T cells in acquired aplastic anemia. TCRdb re-analysed the reads in MiXCR, keeping a single row per CDR3 protein. The table shows 200,000 or so distinct CDR3 sequences, with less than 60% occurring only once. The sequenced sample consisted of sorted CD4+, CD8+, or CD8+CD57+ T cells (not recorded which) from PBMCs. Receptors were obtained from a human donor with aplastic anemia. The CDR3 runs from the conserved cysteine through the conserved F or W. D genes are given only for firm matches. Where a row states a size, it is once, few, many or the class of an expanded clone; other rows omit it.

TRBJ1-1	many	.	TRBV5-1	CASSLTDLNTEAFF	TGCGCCAGCAGCTTGACAGACCTGAACACTGAAGCTTTCTTT
TRBJ2-3	few	.	TRBV29-1	CSVAAGTDTQYF	TGCAGCGTGGCGGCGGGCACAGATACGCAGTATTTT
TRBJ2-1	.	TRBD1	TRBV19	CASSKTGNSYNEQFF	TGTGCCAGTAGTAAGACAGGGAACTCCTACAATGAGCAGTTCTTC
TRBJ1-2	few	.	TRBV10-3	CAISGPQGGDGYTF	TGTGCCATCAGTGGCCCACAGGGAGGCGATGGCTACACCTTC
TRBJ1-2	.	.	TRBV3-1	CASSQDYWGQDGYTF	TGTGCCAGCAGCCAAGATTATTGGGGTCAGGATGGCTACACCTTC
TRBJ2-7	.	.	TRBV5-1	CASSLIGAYEQYF	TGCGCCAGCAGCTTGATCGGGGCCTACGAGCAGTACTTC
TRBJ2-6	.	TRBD2	TRBV7-8	CAGGGPSGANVLTF	TGTGCCGGCGGGGGACCCTCTGGGGCCAACGTCCTGACTTTC
TRBJ1-5	.	.	TRBV2	CASSDEGPPPQHF	TGTGCCAGCAGTGATGAGGGCCCGCCGCCCCAGCATTTT
TRBJ2-7	.	TRBD1	TRBV7-9	CASSHPGQTYEQYF	TGTGCCAGCAGCCACCCGGGACAGACCTACGAGCAGTACTTC
TRBJ1-2	many	.	TRBV19	CASSIQGGRYGYTF	TGTGCCAGTAGTATCCAGGGAGGTCGATATGGCTACACCTTC
TRBJ2-7	.	TRBD2	TRBV5-1	CASSLSRGNYEQYF	TGCGCCAGCAGCTTGTCGCGGGGGAACTACGAGCAGTACTTC
TRBJ1-1	many	.	TRBV20-1	CSARDPSTMLGNEAFF	TGCAGTGCTAGAGACCCGTCCACTATGCTCGGGAATGAAGCTTTCTTT
TRBJ1-5	many	.	TRBV3-1	CASSQGGGSNQPQHF	TGTGCCAGCAGCCAAGGGGGAGGTAGCAATCAGCCCCAGCATTTT
TRBJ1-2	.	.	TRBV29-1	CSVEEGSYGYTF	TGCAGCGTTGAAGAAGGCAGCTATGGCTACACCTTC
TRBJ2-7	.	TRBD1	TRBV11-1	CASSPADRGRHNYEQYF	TGTGCCAGCAGCCCCGCTGACAGGGGTCGCCACAACTACGAGCAGTACTTC
TRBJ2-3	few	TRBD2	TRBV10-3	CAIRAGTVTDTQYF	TGTGCCATTAGAGCGGGGACCGTCACAGATACGCAGTATTTT
TRBJ2-5	few	.	TRBV12-3/TRBV12-4	CASSFSETQYF	TGTGCCAGCAGTTTCTCGGAGACCCAGTACTTC
TRBJ1-1	few	TRBD1	TRBV2	CASSPNLNGQGTEAFF	TGTGCCAGCAGTCCCAACCTAAATGGACAGGGGACTGAAGCTTTCTTT
TRBJ2-2	.	.	TRBV7-9	CASTLEGSGELFF	TGTGCCAGCACCCTCGAGGGGTCCGGGGAGCTGTTTTTT
TRBJ1-4	.	.	TRBV7-8	CASSLRVGEKLFF	TGTGCCAGCAGCCTACGTGTGGGTGAAAAACTGTTTTTT
TRBJ2-7	many	TRBD2	TRBV7-9	CASSAAGTSGEYF	TGTGCCAGCAGCGCCGCCGGGACTAGCGGAGAGTACTTC
TRBJ2-1	many	TRBD2	TRBV11-2	CASSNSGSSYNEQFF	TGTGCCAGCAGCAATAGCGGGTCTTCCTACAATGAGCAGTTCTTC
TRBJ2-7	few	.	TRBV7-4	CASMGSSYEQYF	TGTGCCAGCATGGGCAGCTCCTACGAGCAGTACTTC
TRBJ2-7	many	.	TRBV6-1	CASSFFDSLAYEQYF	TGTGCCAGCAGCTTTTTTGACAGTCTCGCCTACGAGCAGTACTTC
TRBJ2-7	.	.	TRBV10-1	CASSESPDRRAYEQYF	TGCGCCAGCAGTGAGTCCCCGGACAGAAGGGCCTACGAGCAGTACTTC
TRBJ2-1	few	TRBD1	TRBV24-1	CATSDPRQGEDEQFF	TGTGCCACCAGTGATCCTAGACAGGGTGAGGATGAGCAGTTCTTC
TRBJ2-2	.	TRBD1	TRBV19	CATNSGTGVDTGELFF	TGTGCCACAAACTCCGGGACAGGGGTGGACACCGGGGAGCTGTTTTTT
TRBJ2-2	.	TRBD2	TRBV3-1	CASSQSGSTGELFF	TGTGCCAGCAGCCAGAGCGGGAGCACCGGGGAGCTGTTTTTT
TRBJ1-1	.	.	TRBV7-3	CASSRGTKEAFF	TGTGCCAGCAGCCGTGGGACAAAGGAAGCTTTCTTT
TRBJ1-2	many	TRBD1	TRBV9	CASSPNPGTGEGYTF	TGTGCCAGCAGCCCCAATCCCGGGACAGGGGAGGGCTACACCTTC
TRBJ1-2	many	.	TRBV9	CASSERTQNYGYTF	TGTGCCAGCAGCGAAAGGACGCAAAACTATGGCTACACCTTC
TRBJ2-1	few	.	TRBV24-1	CATSDPGRQVNEQFF	TGTGCCACCAGTGACCCCGGCAGACAGGTGAATGAGCAGTTCTTC
TRBJ2-3	.	.	TRBV20-1	CSANSDTQYF	TGCAGTGCTAACTCGGATACGCAGTATTTT
TRBJ1-1	.	.	TRBV20-1	CSASPGRPIGAFF	TGCAGTGCTAGTCCGGGACGACCCATTGGAGCTTTCTTT
TRBJ2-7	.	TRBD2	TRBV29-1	CSARELAGVPYEQYF	TGCAGTGCTAGAGAACTAGCGGGAGTTCCCTACGAGCAGTACTTC
TRBJ1-6	.	TRBD1	TRBV19	CASSGTGVSPLHF	TGTGCCAGTAGCGGGACAGGGGTTTCACCCCTCCACTTT
TRBJ2-1	.	TRBD2	TRBV29-1	CSVERGSGGYNEQFF	TGCAGCGTTGAAAGGGGTAGCGGGGGTTACAATGAGCAGTTCTTC
TRBJ1-2	once	.	TRBV19	CASSMEQGRNTF	TGTGCCAGTAGTATGGAGCAGGGAAGAAACACCTTC
TRBJ1-2	.	.	TRBV20-1	CSATEARPGGGYTF	TGCAGTGCTACCGAAGCGCGGCCGGGCGGGGGCTACACCTTC
TRBJ1-1	many	TRBD1	TRBV19	CASRPTRQGAHTEAFF	TGTGCCAGTAGGCCTACAAGACAGGGGGCGCACACTGAAGCTTTCTTT
TRBJ1-2	few	TRBD1	TRBV7-9	CASSRDSHRNYGYTF	TGTGCCAGCAGCCGGGACAGCCACCGGAACTATGGCTACACCTTC
TRBJ2-1	.	.	TRBV20-1	CSQETSVLEQFF	TGCAGCCAAGAAACGTCGGTTTTGGAGCAGTTCTTC
TRBJ1-4	.	.	TRBV7-2	CASSLVGSVNEKLFF	TGTGCCAGCAGCTTAGTTGGGAGTGTTAATGAAAAACTGTTTTTT
TRBJ2-7	.	TRBD2	TRBV19	CASSDLGRFHEQYF	TGTGCCAGTAGTGACCTCGGGAGGTTCCACGAGCAGTACTTC
TRBJ1-3	many	TRBD1	TRBV5-1	CASSSTGVPGNTIYF	TGCGCCAGCAGCTCTACAGGGGTGCCTGGAAACACCATATATTTT
TRBJ2-7	.	TRBD1	TRBV28	CASSWAGGVIADEQYF	TGTGCCAGCAGTTGGGCAGGGGGCGTAATAGCGGACGAGCAGTACTTC